This T cell receptor (beta chain) comes out of a study of human T cells and chemical hapten exposure. Study findings and constraints: TCRs whose frequency exceeded 1 in 1000 remained the same following DPC sensitization.

What the library attached to individual cDNA molecules were unique molecular identifiers. Via MiXCR, TCRdb re-called the RACE reads, giving one row per CDR3 protein. The data contain about 99,000 distinct CDR3 sequences, 12% of them singletons. The CDR3 is made up of 16 amino acids. Germline-derived CDR1 and CDR2 are SGDLS and YYNGEE. Trimming shortened V by 4 bases and J by 1 base, and 14 bases separated the two germline ends. This clonotype was seen ten or more times. What it recognizes is unknown. The time point is: patch test 1, 2 weeks after DPC sensitization. This sample's treatment: therapeutic diphenylcyclopropenone sensitization with weekly scalp DPC. Blood sampling occurred before each patch-test application.

J is TRBJ2-2 and V is TRBV9; perhaps TRBD2 as D (6 bases). This clonotype originated in a woman in her forties with alopecia areata. Some clones in this sample may be carry-over from other donors' samples. Sequencing used whole blood, obtained in connection with sensitization to the hapten diphenylcyclopropenone (DPC). The CDR3 protein is CASSTTGTLNTGELFF. DNA for the CDR3: TGTGCCAGCAGCACCACCGGGACTTTGAACACCGGGGAGCTGTTTTTT. The variable domain in full, with the rest retrieved from reference TRBV9 and TRBJ2-2, is DSGVTQTPKHLITATGQRVTLRCSPRSGDLSVYWYQQSLDQGLQFLIQYYNGEERAKGNILERFSAQQFPDLHSELNLSSLELGDSALYFCASSTTGTLNTGELFFGEGSRLTVL.